Here is one T cell receptor beta chain with its context. There is no known antigen for this receptor. The sample holds no much larger clone one base away, and base qualities are not on file. This specimen comes from a study of blood T cell repertoires in COVID-19 (dated by TCRdb to the early 2020s). With regard to the full study: Samples from collaborators originated in the United States, Italy and Spain and spanned both the acute and convalescent phases of COVID-19. Where available, HLA class I and class II types were taken from metadata supplied by the sample provider and were not determined by assay-based typing. Deeply sampled blood TCRbeta repertoires from subjects exposed to, actively infected with, or recovered from COVID-19 were included in the dataset. The samples were drawn from the first 160 participants of the ongoing ImmuneRACE study and from about 1,200 subjects provided by 6 global collaborators. Sample metadata almost always included a de-identified subject ID, COVID-19 status, age in years and sex. The material from the prospective study consisted of cDNA or gDNA derived from T cells, B-cell-depleted T cells, or PBMCs. A freely available public database, intended as a resource for researchers studying the immune response to SARS-CoV-2, is where the repertoires were released.

TCRbeta CDR3 regions were amplified from genomic DNA by means of the immunoSEQ Assay, a bias-controlled multiplex PCR. The original pipeline was this. Within the assay, amplification of reference gene primers was used to estimate how many nucleated cells each sample contained. Sequence reads were collapsed and filtered to measure the absolute abundance of every unique TCRbeta CDR3 rearrangement. Productive Simpson clonality was computed per sample as the square root of Simpson's diversity index over productive rearrangements. This immuneACCESS table, as held by TCRdb, lists in-frame sequences with V and J called but not all clones. Of the missing ones, under half trace to an unresolved V gene in checked studies; the others have no known cause. V and J calls and clone size come straight from that table; D and trimming were deduced from the DNA. The sample contains about 270,000 clones, 85% to 90% of them found a single time. The ten top clones hold about 12% of the sample.

In Seattle, one collaborating source enrolled patients while the infection was active and tracked those patients longitudinally over the course of disease. Whole blood was collected in K2EDTA tubes by collaborating institutions according to the institutions' own protocols. For TCRbeta analysis, collaborators shipped samples in one of three forms: frozen whole blood, isolated PBMCs, or DNA extracted from either of those sample types. Overall study outcomes, separate from this receptor: The amount of clinical and demographic metadata varied by source and participant and was provided uncurated.

From V the trimming removes 0 bases and from J it removes 5 bases, while the gene matches leave 16 bases of the junction unaccounted for. The germline V gene gives CDR1 as SGHAT and CDR2 as FQNNGV. The CDR3 covers 19 residues, taking in both the cysteine and the phenylalanine. This entry keeps only the CDR3 DNA: 57 bases, framed from base 1. This TCR was recovered from a woman aged 25 to 39 with COVID-19, enrolled during active disease. Sequencing was done on a sample of peripheral blood. The chain couples TRBV11-2 to TRBJ2-7, and TRBD2 matches 10 of the central bases. The CDR3 has the sequence CASSLENSGGDQFPNEQYF. The base sequence is TGTGCCAGCAGCTTAGAAAACAGCGGGGGGGATCAATTTCCCAACGAGCAGTACTTC.